This TCR beta chain is drawn from a study of cytomegalovirus exposure and HLA in healthy donors (dated by TCRdb to 2015 to 2018). The study in broad terms: According to an earlier analysis of 450 to 650 of the donors, about 179 million T cells yielded 100 million or so unique TCR beta sequences and 276 Gb of sequence data. About 280 gigabases of sequencing data and about 92 million unique TCR sequences made up an early release that covered some 640 HLA-typed donors. The genetic ancestry cluster associated with self-reported Caucasian donors included about 81% of the roughly 410 genotyped donors. The study aimed to test whether cataloging public T cell receptors could reveal signatures of past pathogen exposure. Using immunosequencing, the study profiled T cell repertoires from 500 to 800 subjects and related those repertoires to cytomegalovirus serostatus. Besides the first cohort of 500 to 700 subjects, a separate validation cohort made up of roughly 120 different subjects was used. To predict cytomegalovirus infection status, the study combined high-throughput TCR immunosequencing, statistical association of individual TCRs with disease status, and machine learning. To study patterns of TCR occurrence, a later analysis re-analyzed previously published TCR beta repertoires from more than 550 donors and added high-resolution HLA genotyping. Rather than using new phenotypic data, the later analysis identified candidate immune exposures from TCR beta sequences and from how often those sequences occurred across donors. An earlier analysis of roughly 600 of the donors used high-throughput TCR beta sequencing to judge whether each TCR beta V gene segment behaved as functional or pseudogenic. Donor age, sex, ethnicity and CMV serostatus were compiled together with the repertoire data. A later genetic analysis used genome-wide SNP genotypes for about three fifths of the 666 donors, treating that subset as a discovery cohort. All discovery cohort repertoires had been generated using a single sequencing platform. Both class I and class II loci were covered by HLA typing, at four-digit resolution. Typing coverage varied by locus: roughly 629-640 donors for A, B, C, DRB1 and DQB1; about 520 for DQA1; around 610 for DPA1; roughly 450 for DPB1. Roughly five DR-DQ haplotypes were treated as single units for association and clustering because of strong linkage in the cohort. Among some 400 genotyped donors of the cohort, an average of approximately 200,000 unique TCR beta nucleotide sequences was sequenced per donor, of which 15% to 20% were non-productive. What the research found in general, with its limitations: When HLA alleles, especially DR and DQ, strongly co-occurred, TCR associations were difficult to assign to individual alleles. Because counts were too low, roughly 16 rarely observed V segments, including chromosome 9 orphons, were excluded from the earlier analysis of about 500 of the donors. In an earlier analysis of several hundred of the donors, most TCR beta V segments were observed in productive rearrangements about 87% or about 30% of the time, broadly matching IMGT annotations. Across donors, most TCR sequences were observed very rarely, whereas some public TCRs were present in many individuals. Linkage disequilibrium might explain the correlated functional status among segregating V segments, but an unknown experimental factor could not be excluded. According to a later genetic analysis, donors in an Asian-associated ancestry cluster had fewer N-insertions in productive TCRs than the approximately 710-donor mean. A total of fewer than 200 TCR beta chains were listed by the study as associated with cytomegalovirus. In a later analysis, most CMV-associated TCR beta chains were found to appear HLA-restricted, with HLA associations seemingly driven largely by CMV exposure. Some IMGT-functional V segments, including TRBV6-2 and TRBV6-3, could not be distinguished by the 87-base-pair reads and were therefore excluded. A later analysis found that TCR association rates varied across HLA loci, with DRB1 alleles showing the most associated TCRs and HLA-C alleles the fewest. Compared with equally common non-associated chains, HLA-associated TCR beta chains in a later analysis were more clonally expanded and had lower generation probabilities. Several of the top co-occurrence clusters appeared to be linked to parvovirus B19, influenza, CMV and Epstein-Barr virus, according to a later analysis. For the cohort, immune exposure information was limited to CMV serostatus. An association between a missense DCLRE1C variant and V-gene and J-gene trimming of TCR beta chains was found in a later genetic analysis and replicated in an independent cohort. Sequencing depth was assumed to be roughly uniform across donors in the presence/absence analyses, though that assumption may not hold. The authors suggested that the approach could potentially be extended to other disease states and immunological phenotypes. A cluster of highly shared sequence variants was judged likely to be a technical artifact of the sequencing pipeline. The classifier was reported to diagnose cytomegalovirus status with high specificity and sensitivity in both the original and validation cohorts. A further reported finding was that TCR beta sequences accurately predicted the HLA-A and HLA-B alleles for most subjects in the first cohort. In vitro tests confirmed that a few of the cytomegalovirus-associated TCR beta chains recognize cytomegalovirus antigens. HLA typing was unavailable for some donors at each locus, so association tests used only the typed subset. A later analysis associated around 16,000 TCR beta sequences with specific HLA alleles at a false discovery rate of 0.05. In this cohort, only TCR beta chains were sequenced, and detectable features were limited by the absence of alpha or paired-chain data.

The cohort comprised more than 550 healthy bone marrow donors. At the time of sampling, all cohort members were nominally healthy, though unrecorded immune exposures were likely present. The donor was CMV seronegative and was included in the group of several hundred seronegative cohort members. A peripheral blood sample was provided by each donor, and peripheral blood mononuclear cells were used for TCR beta sequencing. The Qiagen DNeasy Blood Extraction Kit was used to extract genomic DNA from the blood cell samples. Comments on this clone: Its cognate antigen has yet to be identified. Qualities for individual bases were not recorded, and no much larger clone is one base off.

According to the germline V gene, CDR1 reads MGHRA and CDR2 reads YSYEKL. CDR3 length: 13 amino acids, cysteine to phenylalanine. CDR3 DNA only is kept here, 39 bases in frame from base 1. V sheds 5 bases and J sheds 5 bases, leaving 13 bases between their ends. Library construction relied on the immunoSEQ multiplex PCR assay. For the multiplex PCR, a mixture combining 60 forward primers for TCR Vbeta segments and 13 reverse primers for TCR Jbeta segments was used. A multiplex PCR assay on genomic DNA amplified the CDR3 region of rearranged TCR beta genes. Amplified TCR beta libraries were sequenced as 87-base-pair reads on the Illumina HiSeq System. The authors' pipeline ran thus. Across the 600 to 700 repertoires, a later analysis counted tens of millions of unique TCR beta chains, around 10 million of which were shared by at least two donors. Raw reads were error-corrected and collapsed into unique sequences with a nearest-neighbor algorithm that merged closely related sequences to remove PCR and sequencing errors. Alignment of CDR3 sequences to IMGT reference sequences was used to assign V, D and J gene segments. For a sequence to be retained, a match of at least six nucleotides was required to both a V gene segment and a J gene segment. A rearrangement counted as productive if the CDR3 had no stop codons and remained in frame with V and J, and every other rearrangement counted as non-productive. Following IMGT convention, CDR3 was defined as the stretch from the second conserved V-encoded cysteine up to the conserved J-encoded phenylalanine. The earlier analysis of about 590 of the donors excluded sequences that lacked an unambiguous match to a single V gene segment. An earlier analysis of 587 of the donors called V segments functional above 56.7% productive rearrangements and segregating when the between-donor standard deviation exceeded 5%. A statistical classification framework was developed to diagnose cytomegalovirus status using the catalog of TCR beta chain sequences. In a later analysis, V and J genes were assigned by comparing TCR nucleotide sequences against IMGT/GENE-DB human TR gene sequences. In a later analysis, CDR3 sequences and most-parsimonious VDJ recombination scenarios were assigned using the TCRdist pipeline. In a later analysis, each TCR beta chain was defined by its CDR3 amino acid sequence together with its V-gene family, and reads without a unique V-gene family were excluded. As a way to deal with suspected cross-contamination and a sequencing artifact, a later analysis dropped under 600 nucleotide sequences that were highly shared and had low generation probability. In a later analysis, a clonal expansion index for each public chain was calculated from normalized within-repertoire ranks of inferred template counts. In a later analysis, generation probabilities were computed using a VDJ recombination model fitted to out-of-frame rearrangements, and the results were checked against IGoR. In a later analysis, TCR-TCR, TCR-HLA and TCR-CMV co-occurrence was scored with hypergeometric tests, and a repertoire-size bias correction was applied to TCR pairs. In a later analysis, false discovery rates were estimated by permuting HLA or CMV assignments 20 times. In a later analysis, co-occurring TCRs were grouped using DBSCAN, with TCRdist sequence similarity added in when clustering inside HLA-allele-positive subsets. Co-occurrence clustering excluded repertoires with fewer than 30,000 or more than 120,000 public chains, plus five with anomalous nucleotide sharing. TCRdb re-hosts the immuneACCESS table, in-frame sequences only. Its copies lack some clones; in the studies checked, an unresolved V gene accounts for under half of them, and the cause for the rest is not known. V, J and clone size are those of that table, while D and trimming were read from the DNA. The sample table contains hundreds of thousands of clones; only one count was recorded for approximately 82% of them. Around 3.9% of the sample belongs to the ten largest clones.

The receptor was derived from a male donor in good health and CMV-seronegative. The rearranged chain carries TRBV4-1 and TRBJ2-7; matching of 5 bases hints at TRBD2 as the D gene. Sequenced: PBMCs. This receptor carries the CDR3 CASSFTPGNEQYF. The DNA sequence reads TGCGCCAGCAGCTTTACACCGGGGAACGAGCAGTACTTC.